Included here is one T cell receptor beta chain sequence, with context. This sample is part of a study of control samples from healthy donors and cancer patients. Germline values: CDR1 SQVTM, CDR2 ANQGSEA. The CDR3 loop spans 14 amino acids. V trimming: 7 bases; J trimming: 7 bases; junction bases outside the gene matches: 8. Assay: immunoSEQ multiplex PCR; the TCRdb copy retains only in-frame clones and omits some. This sample carries more than 95,000 clones, 85% to 90% of them seen once, and the ten largest clones take approximately 2.3%. The sequenced sample was blood. The rearrangement joins TRBV29-1 to TRBJ1-6, with TRBD1 identical over 9 bases. This clonotype was obtained from a woman aged 70 to 79 in good health. The DNA of the CDR3 is TGCAGCGCGAAAACCGGGACAGGGAATTCACCCCTCCACTTT. Its protein is CSAKTGTGNSPLHF.